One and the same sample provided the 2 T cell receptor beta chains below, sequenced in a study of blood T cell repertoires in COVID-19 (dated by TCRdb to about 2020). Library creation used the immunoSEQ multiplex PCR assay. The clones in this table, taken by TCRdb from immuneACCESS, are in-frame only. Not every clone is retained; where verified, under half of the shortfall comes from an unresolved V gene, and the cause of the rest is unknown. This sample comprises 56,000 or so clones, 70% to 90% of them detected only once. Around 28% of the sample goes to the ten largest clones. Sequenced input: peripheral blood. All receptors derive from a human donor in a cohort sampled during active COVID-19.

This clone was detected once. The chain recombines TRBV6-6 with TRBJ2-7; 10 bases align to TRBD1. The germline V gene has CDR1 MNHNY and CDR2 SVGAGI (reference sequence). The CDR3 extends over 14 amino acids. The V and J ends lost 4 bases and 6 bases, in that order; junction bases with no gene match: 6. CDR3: CASSFTGTGVEQYF. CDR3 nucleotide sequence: TGTGCCAGCAGTTTTACCGGGACAGGGGTCGAGCAGTACTTC.

CDR3 loop: CASSLQGGPYEQYF. Written as DNA, the CDR3 is TGTGCCAGCAGCTTACAGGGCGGGCCCTACGAGCAGTACTTC. This rearrangement joins TRBV5-5 to TRBJ2-7; possible D gene TRBD1, 6 bases. V lost 2 bases, J lost 2 bases, and 11 bases lay in between. CDR1 and CDR2 from the germline V gene are SGHKS and YYEKEE (reference sequence). The CDR3 is 14 residues long. Full variable domain (remainder filled in from reference TRBV5-5 and TRBJ2-7): DAGVTQSPTHLIKTRGQQVTLRCSPISGHKSVSWYQQVLGQGPQFIFQYYEKEERGRGNFPDRFSARQFPNYSSELNVNALLLGDSALYLCASSLQGGPYEQYFGPGTRLTVT.